The clone carrying this T cell receptor (beta chain) was counted a few times. Germline CDR1 is SGHRS and CDR2 is YFSETQ. This CDR3 has 15 residues. V lost 4 bases, J lost 6 bases, and 16 bases lay in between. Profiled with immunoSEQ multiplex PCR; TCRdb holds only in-frame clones, not every one. Of about 14,000 clones in the sample, roughly 28% were seen once. This entry comes from a study of graft-versus-host responses after intestinal transplantation. Study context: Among the recipients, all got anti-thymocyte globulin induction and then tacrolimus and steroids for about 3 years.

Sorted cells were CFSE-low CD3+CD4+ or CD3+CD8+ proliferating responders. The sample in question was alloreactive CD4+ T cells from a mixed lymphocyte reaction culture, obtained before intestinal transplant. As to subset: CFSE-low proliferating T cells sorted from roughly six-day pre-transplant mixed lymphocyte reaction (GvH or HvG direction). The chain links TRBV5-1 to TRBJ2-2; D might be TRBD1 or TRBD2, each matching 5 bases. This TCR came from a human patient who received an intestinal transplant. The CDR3 region is CASSRGDPRPGELFF. CDR3 DNA: TGCGCCAGCAGCCGAGGGGACCCCAGGCCCGGGGAGCTGTTTTTT.